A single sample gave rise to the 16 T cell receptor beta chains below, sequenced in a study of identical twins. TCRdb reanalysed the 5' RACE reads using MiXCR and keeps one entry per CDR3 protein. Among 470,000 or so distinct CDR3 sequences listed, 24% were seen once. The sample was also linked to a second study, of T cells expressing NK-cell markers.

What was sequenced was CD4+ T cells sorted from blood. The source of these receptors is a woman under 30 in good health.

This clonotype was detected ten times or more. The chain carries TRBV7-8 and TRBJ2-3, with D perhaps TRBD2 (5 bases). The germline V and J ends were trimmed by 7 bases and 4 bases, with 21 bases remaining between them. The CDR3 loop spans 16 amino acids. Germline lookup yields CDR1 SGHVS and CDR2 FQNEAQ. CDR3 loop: CASKTRTGRVADTQYF. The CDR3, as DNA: TGTGCCAGCAAGACGAGGACGGGAAGGGTGGCAGATACGCAGTATTTT.

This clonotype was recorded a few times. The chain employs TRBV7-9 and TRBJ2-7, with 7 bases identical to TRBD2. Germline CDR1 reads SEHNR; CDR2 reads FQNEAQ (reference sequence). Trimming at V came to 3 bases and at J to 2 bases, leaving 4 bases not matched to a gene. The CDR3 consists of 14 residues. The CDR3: CASSFQAGPYEQYF. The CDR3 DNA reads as TGTGCCAGCAGCTTTCAAGCGGGACCCTACGAGCAGTACTTC.

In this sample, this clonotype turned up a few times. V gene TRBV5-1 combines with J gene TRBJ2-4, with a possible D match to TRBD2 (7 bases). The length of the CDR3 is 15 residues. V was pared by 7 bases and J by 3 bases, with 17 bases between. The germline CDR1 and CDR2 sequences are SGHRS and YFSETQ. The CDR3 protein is CASAAGAAGKNIQYF. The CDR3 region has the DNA TGCGCCAGCGCGGCGGGGGCAGCTGGCAAAAACATTCAGTACTTC. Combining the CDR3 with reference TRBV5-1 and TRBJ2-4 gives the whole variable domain KAGVTQTPRYLIKTRGQQVTLSCSPISGHRSVSWYQQTPGQGLQFLFEYFSETQRNKGNFPGRFSGRQFSNSRSEMNVSTLELGDSALYLCASAAGAAGKNIQYFGAGTRLSVL.

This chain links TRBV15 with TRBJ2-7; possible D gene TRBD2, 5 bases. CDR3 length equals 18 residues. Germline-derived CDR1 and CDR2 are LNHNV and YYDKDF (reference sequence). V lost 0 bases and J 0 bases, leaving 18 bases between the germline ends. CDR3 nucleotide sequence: TGTGCCACCAGCAGAGATTTCTTGGATAGCGCTAGCTCCTACGAGCAGTACTTC. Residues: CATSRDFLDSASSYEQYF. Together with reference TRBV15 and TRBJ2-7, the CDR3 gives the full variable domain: DAMVIQNPRYQVTQFGKPVTLSCSQTLNHNVMYWYQQKSSQAPKLLFHYYDKDFNNEADTPDNFQSRRPNTSFCFLDIRSPGLGDTAMYLCATSRDFLDSASSYEQYFGPGTRLTVT.

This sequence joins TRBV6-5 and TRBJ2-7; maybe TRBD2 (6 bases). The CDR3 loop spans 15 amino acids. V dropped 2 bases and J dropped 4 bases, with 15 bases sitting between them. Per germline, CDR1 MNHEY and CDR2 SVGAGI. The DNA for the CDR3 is TGTGCCAGCAGTTACCAGGCGGGACCTGTATACGAGCAGTACTTC. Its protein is CASSYQAGPVYEQYF.

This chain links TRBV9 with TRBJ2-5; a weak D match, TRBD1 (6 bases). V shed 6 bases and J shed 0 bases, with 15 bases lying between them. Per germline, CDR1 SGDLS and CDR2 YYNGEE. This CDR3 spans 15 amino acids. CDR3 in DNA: TGTGCCAGCATCGGAAGGGGACAAGACCAAGAGACCCAGTACTTC. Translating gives CASIGRGQDQETQYF.

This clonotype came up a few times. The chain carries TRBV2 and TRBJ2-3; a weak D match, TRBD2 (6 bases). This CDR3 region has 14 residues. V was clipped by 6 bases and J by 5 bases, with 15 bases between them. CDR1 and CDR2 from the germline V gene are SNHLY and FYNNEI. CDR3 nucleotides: TGTGCCAGCAGCGGCCGGGAGAGGAAAGATACGCAGTATTTT. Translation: CASSGRERKDTQYF.

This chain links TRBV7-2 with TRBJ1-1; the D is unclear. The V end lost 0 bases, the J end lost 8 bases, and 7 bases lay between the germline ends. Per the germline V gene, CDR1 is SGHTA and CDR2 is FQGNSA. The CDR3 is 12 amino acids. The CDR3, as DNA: TGTGCCAGCAGCTTAGCGTTCGGAGAAGCTTTCTTT. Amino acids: CASSLAFGEAFF.

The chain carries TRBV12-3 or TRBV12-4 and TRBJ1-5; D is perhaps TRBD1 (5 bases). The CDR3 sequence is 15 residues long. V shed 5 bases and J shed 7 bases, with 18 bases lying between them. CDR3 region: CASSLELGPGQPQHF. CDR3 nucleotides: TGTGCCAGCAGTCTCGAACTGGGGCCAGGACAGCCCCAGCATTTT.

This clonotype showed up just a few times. The CDR3 here is CASSEAATGLGFHEQYF. CDR3 coding DNA: TGTGCCAGCAGTGAAGCGGCTACGGGACTAGGGTTCCACGAGCAGTACTTC. The chain has TRBV6-1 and TRBJ2-7; 8 positions agree with TRBD2. V gave up 0 bases and J gave up 5 bases; unmatched junction bases: 12. The CDR3 is 17 residues long. The germline V gene encodes CDR1 MNHNS and CDR2 SASEGT.

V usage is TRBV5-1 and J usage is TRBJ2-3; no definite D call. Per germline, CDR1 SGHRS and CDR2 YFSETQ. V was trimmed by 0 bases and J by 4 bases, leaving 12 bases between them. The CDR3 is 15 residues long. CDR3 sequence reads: CASSLGNSQADTQYF. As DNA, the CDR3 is TGCGCCAGCAGCTTGGGCAACTCTCAGGCAGATACGCAGTATTTT.

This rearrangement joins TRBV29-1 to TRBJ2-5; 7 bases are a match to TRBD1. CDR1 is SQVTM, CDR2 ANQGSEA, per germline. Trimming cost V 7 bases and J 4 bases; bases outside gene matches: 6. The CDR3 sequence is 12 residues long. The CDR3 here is CSAGDSGETQYF. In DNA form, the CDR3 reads TGCAGCGCTGGGGACAGTGGAGAGACCCAGTACTTC.

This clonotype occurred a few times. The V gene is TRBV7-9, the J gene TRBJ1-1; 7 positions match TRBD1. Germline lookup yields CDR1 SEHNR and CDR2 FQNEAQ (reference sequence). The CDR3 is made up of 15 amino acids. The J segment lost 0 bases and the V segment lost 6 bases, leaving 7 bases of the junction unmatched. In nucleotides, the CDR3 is TGTGCCAGCAGTTCTAGAGGGGGCATGAACACTGAAGCTTTCTTT. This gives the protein CASSSRGGMNTEAFF.

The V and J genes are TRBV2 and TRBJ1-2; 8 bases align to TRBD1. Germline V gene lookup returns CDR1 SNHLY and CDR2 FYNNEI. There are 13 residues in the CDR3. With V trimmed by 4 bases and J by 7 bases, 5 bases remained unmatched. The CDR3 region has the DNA TGTGCCAGCAGTGTGACAGGGGATGGTGGCTACACCTTC. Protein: CASSVTGDGGYTF.

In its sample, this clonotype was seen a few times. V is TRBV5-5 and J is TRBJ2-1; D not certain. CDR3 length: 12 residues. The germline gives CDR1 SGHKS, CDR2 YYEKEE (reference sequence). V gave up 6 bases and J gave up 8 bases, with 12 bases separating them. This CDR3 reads CASTGNVHEQFF. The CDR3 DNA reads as TGTGCCAGCACCGGAAATGTCCATGAGCAGTTCTTC.

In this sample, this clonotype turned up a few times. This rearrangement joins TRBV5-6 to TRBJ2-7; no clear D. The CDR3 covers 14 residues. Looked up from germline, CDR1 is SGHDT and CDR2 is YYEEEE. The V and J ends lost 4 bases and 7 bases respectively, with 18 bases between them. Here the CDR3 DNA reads TGTGCCAGCAGCAGACGTCGTCGGGTGGGAGAGCAGTACTTC. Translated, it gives CASSRRRRVGEQYF.